The clone carrying this T cell receptor (beta chain) qualifies as medium-sized. Its antigen is unidentified. The data derive from a study of spatial heterogeneity in lung cancer. Each CDR3 protein gets one entry after TCRdb re-called the 5' RACE reads with MiXCR. The sample consists of 6,000 to 9,000 distinct CDR3 sequences, 3% to 4% of them appearing once. Sample time point: sample taken at primary tumor resection. The input material, whole RNA from tumor, nontumor lung or frozen PBMC, was sequenced unsorted. Broader study findings: Tumoral mutation counts were tracked by counts of expanded intratumoral alpha and beta TCRs.

The ends lost 6 bases at V and 2 bases at J; junction bases unmatched: 8. This CDR3 region has 16 residues. The germline V gene encodes CDR1 SEHNR and CDR2 FQNEAQ (reference sequence). This chain joins TRBV7-9 and TRBJ1-3, with 9 bases that match TRBD1. The TCR comes from a male donor with early-stage non-small cell lung cancer. The sequences come from lung tumor tissue, collected at surgery. CDR3 sequence (DNA): TGTGCCAGCAGAGATCCCGGGACAGGGACTGGAAACACCATATATTTT. Amino acid sequence: CASRDPGTGTGNTIYF.